This TCR beta chain was retrieved from a study of cytomegalovirus exposure and HLA in healthy donors. Study-level results: Immune exposure information comprised only CMV serostatus. V- and J-gene trimming in TCR beta was tied to a missense DCLRE1C variant by an analysis performed later.

At sampling all donors were nominally healthy, likely with unrecorded immune exposures. It was with 60 Vbeta and 13 Jbeta primers that the PCR ran. Sequenced by immunoSEQ multiplex PCR; TCRdb stores in-frame clones only, minus some. The table lists approximately 130,000 clones, around 80% of them singletons, with around 1.5% in the top ten. As concerns this clone: Its antigen remains unknown.

Germline CDR1 is SNHLY and CDR2 is FYNNEI. V dropped 4 bases and J dropped 0; count of bases not matched to a gene: 12. CDR3 length: 20 residues. The source is a woman under 30 in good health and CMV-seronegative. V usage is TRBV2 and J usage is TRBJ2-6; 10 bases match TRBD2. The sample taken for sequencing was PBMCs. The DNA for the CDR3 is TGTGCCAGCAGTGTGCGGGGGAGGACTAGCGGTTCCTCTGGGGCCAACGTCCTGACTTTC. This encodes CASSVRGRTSGSSGANVLTF.